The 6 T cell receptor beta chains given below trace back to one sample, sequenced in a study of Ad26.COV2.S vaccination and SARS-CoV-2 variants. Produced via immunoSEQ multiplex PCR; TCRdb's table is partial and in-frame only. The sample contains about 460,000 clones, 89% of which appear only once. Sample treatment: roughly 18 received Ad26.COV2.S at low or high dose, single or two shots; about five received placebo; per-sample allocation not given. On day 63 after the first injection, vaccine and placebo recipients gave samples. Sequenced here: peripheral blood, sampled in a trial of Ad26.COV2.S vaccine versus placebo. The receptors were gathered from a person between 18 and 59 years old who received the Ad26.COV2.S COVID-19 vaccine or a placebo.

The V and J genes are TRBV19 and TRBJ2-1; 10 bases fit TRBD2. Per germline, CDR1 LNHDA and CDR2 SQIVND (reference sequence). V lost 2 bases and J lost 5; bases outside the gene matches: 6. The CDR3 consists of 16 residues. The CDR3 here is CASSISSGRAHNEQFF. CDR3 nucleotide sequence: TGTGCCAGTAGTATATCAAGCGGGAGGGCCCACAATGAGCAGTTCTTC. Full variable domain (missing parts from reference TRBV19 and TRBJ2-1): DGGITQSPKYLFRKEGQNVTLSCEQNLNHDAMYWYRQDPGQGLRLIYYSQIVNDFQKGDIAEGYSVSREKKESFPLTVTSAQKNPTAFYLCASSISSGRAHNEQFFGPGTRLTVL.

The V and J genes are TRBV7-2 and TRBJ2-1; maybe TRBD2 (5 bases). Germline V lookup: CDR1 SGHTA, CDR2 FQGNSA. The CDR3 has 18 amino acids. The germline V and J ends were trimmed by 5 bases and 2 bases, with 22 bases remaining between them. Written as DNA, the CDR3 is TGTGCCAGCAGCGCGAGGACTGGCATGGCCATGCCCTACAATGAGCAGTTCTTC. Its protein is CASSARTGMAMPYNEQFF.

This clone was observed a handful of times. CDR3: CATGRLTDTQYF. For the CDR3, the DNA is TGTGCGACGGGTAGGCTTACAGATACGCAGTATTTT. The chain couples TRBV30 to TRBJ2-3; D not certain. Germline values: CDR1 GTSNPN, CDR2 SVGIG (reference sequence). The CDR3 consists of 12 residues.

The CDR3 bases are TGTGCCAGCAGAAGAAGTGTATTGGAGACCCAGTACTTC. Translation: CASRRSVLETQYF. The chain uses TRBV6-5 and TRBJ2-5; no reliable D call. Per the germline V gene, CDR1 is MNHEY and CDR2 is SVGAGI. Trimming shortened V by 6 bases and J by 5 bases, and 13 bases separated the two germline ends. CDR3 length equals 13 residues.

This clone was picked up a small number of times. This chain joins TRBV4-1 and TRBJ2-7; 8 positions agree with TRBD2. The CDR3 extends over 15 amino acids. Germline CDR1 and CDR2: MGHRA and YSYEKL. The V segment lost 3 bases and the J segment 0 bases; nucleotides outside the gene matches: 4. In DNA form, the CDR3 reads TGCGCCAGCAGCCATAGTACTAGCGGCTCCTACGAGCAGTACTTC. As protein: CASSHSTSGSYEQYF.

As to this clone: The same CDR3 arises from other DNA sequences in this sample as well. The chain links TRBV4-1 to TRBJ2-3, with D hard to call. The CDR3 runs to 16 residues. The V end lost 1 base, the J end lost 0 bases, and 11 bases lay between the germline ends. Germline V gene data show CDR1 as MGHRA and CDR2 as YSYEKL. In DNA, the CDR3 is TGCGCCAGCAGCCAAGGTGCCGGAACTAGCACAGATACGCAGTATTTT. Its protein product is CASSQGAGTSTDTQYF.